This TCR beta chain was retrieved from a study of CD8+ T cells in alopecia areata (dated by TCRdb to the late 2010s). Background for the entire study: The treated patients took part in an open-label pilot trial in which moderate-to-severe alopecia areata was treated with oral tofacitinib at 5 to 10 mg twice daily. TCRbeta CDR3 regions were amplified by immunoSEQ multiplex PCR using 35 Vbeta forward and 13 Jbeta reverse primers. RNA was obtained with the PAXgene miRNA kit for fixed scalp, the miRNeasy kit for PBMCs, and the RNeasy kit for mouse skin. Scalp clonality was compared across normal scalp (n=4), patchy alopecia areata scalp (n=8), and alopecia totalis/universalis scalp (n=8). In both human patients and the C3H/HeJ mouse model, the study applied high-throughput TCRbeta sequencing to look at T cell clonal expansion in alopecia areata. Human TCRbeta sequencing covered scalp tissue and sorted CD4+ and CD8+ peripheral blood T cells from patchy and totalis/universalis alopecia areata patients and healthy controls. Biopsies were taken from tofacitinib-treated patients at baseline and at 4 and 24 weeks of treatment, and a later scalp biopsy was taken in several of the tofacitinib-treated patients. Tofacitinib was administered for 6 to 18 months, and 6 months of follow-up off drug were then conducted to assess delayed response and recurrence. Study-wide findings and limitations: Compared with normal scalp, lesional scalp had higher clonality and more expanded CD8+ clones, particularly in alopecia totalis/universalis, a pattern that suggests antigenic drive. Resident alphabeta T cells in normal human skin are also sequenced, complicating scalp TCR repertoire analysis, unlike mouse skin dominated by gammadelta T cells. Shared TCR sequences between patients were less evident than in mice, which may be partly attributable to HLA diversity in the patient population.

Concerning this clone: This receptor's antigen is unknown. No clone much larger than this one lies a single base away; base qualities are absent.

The sample's time point label, in plain terms: baseline before oral tofacitinib. Peripheral blood and lesional scalp punch biopsies were obtained from patients with alopecia areata. After PBMCs were isolated by density centrifugation and stained for CD3, CD4 and CD8, a FACSAria was used to sort CD4+ and CD8+ T cells. The library came from the immunoSEQ multiplex PCR assay. To provide template for TCR sequencing, every sample had RNA extracted and reverse transcribed into cDNA. First-strand cDNA was synthesized using SuperScript III with a 2:1 mix of oligo-dT and random hexamers. A synthetic immune receptor repertoire was used to measure amplification bias, and any remaining bias was corrected computationally. Per the original workflow: After raw reads were preprocessed to remove errors, the CDR3 was defined following IMGT conventions as running from the conserved cysteine to phenylalanine. Clonality was calculated as 1 minus Shannon entropy normalized by log2 of the number of productive unique TCRs. Whether scalp clones were CD4 or CD8 was inferred by matching scalp TCRbeta sequences against CD4 and CD8 repertoires sorted from blood. Imported from immuneACCESS, the table was reduced by TCRdb to in-frame sequences with V and J called. These copies leave out some clones; in studies compared against another copy, an unresolved V gene accounts for under half, and the cause of the remainder is not known. That table is the source of V, J and clone size, and D and trimming were worked out from the DNA. In this sample the table shows 140,000 to 150,000 clones, over 80% of which occur a single time. Approximately 15% of the sample is taken by the ten largest.

CDR3 length: 14 amino acids, cysteine to phenylalanine. Only the CDR3 part of the read is kept: 42 bases, read in frame from the first base. CDR1 and CDR2, looked up from the germline V gene (reference sequence), are SEHNR and FQNEAQ. Relative to germline, V is 5 bases shorter and J is 0 bases shorter, with 8 bases between their ends. The receptor was isolated from a human donor with alopecia areata. The rearrangement joined TRBV7-9 to TRBJ2-1, with the D gene uncertain. The sample consisted of CD8+ T cells sorted from blood, taken at week 0. The CDR3 in this case is CASSPENSYNEQFF. The DNA sequence is TGTGCCAGCAGCCCAGAAAACTCCTACAATGAGCAGTTCTTC.